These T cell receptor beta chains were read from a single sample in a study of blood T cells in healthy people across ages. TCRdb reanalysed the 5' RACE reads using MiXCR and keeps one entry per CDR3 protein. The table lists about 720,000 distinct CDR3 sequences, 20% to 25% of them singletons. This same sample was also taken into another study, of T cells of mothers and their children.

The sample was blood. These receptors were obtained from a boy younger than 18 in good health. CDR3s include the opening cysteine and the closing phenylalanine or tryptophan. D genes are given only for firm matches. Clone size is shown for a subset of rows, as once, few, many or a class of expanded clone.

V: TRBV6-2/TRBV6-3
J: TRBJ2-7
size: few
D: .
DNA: TGTGCCAGCAGTTTACGCATGGGCTATTCCTACGAGCAGTACTTC
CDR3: CASSLRMGYSYEQYF

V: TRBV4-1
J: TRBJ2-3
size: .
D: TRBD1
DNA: TGCGCCAGCAGCCAAGGTGGACAGGGGGCTAAAAGCACAGATACGCAGTATTTT
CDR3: CASSQGGQGAKSTDTQYF

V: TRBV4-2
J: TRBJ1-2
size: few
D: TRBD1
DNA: TGTGCCAGCAGCCGAGAGACAGGGGAATATGGCTACACCTTC
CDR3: CASSRETGEYGYTF

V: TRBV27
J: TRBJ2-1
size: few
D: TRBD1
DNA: TGTGCCAGCACGACAGGGGGTGGGACTGATGAGCAGTTCTTC
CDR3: CASTTGGGTDEQFF

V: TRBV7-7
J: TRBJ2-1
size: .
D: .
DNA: TGTGCTAGCAGCTTAGCTATGGCGGGGGCCCCATACAATGAGCAGTTCTTC
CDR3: CASSLAMAGAPYNEQFF

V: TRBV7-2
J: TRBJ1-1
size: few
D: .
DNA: TGTGCCAGCAACGACGTAGGGAACACCGAAGCTTTCTTT
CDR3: CASNDVGNTEAFF

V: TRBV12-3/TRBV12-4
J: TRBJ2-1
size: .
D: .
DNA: TGTGCCAGCAGTTTAGCAGGGGGGTTCCACAATGAGCAGTTCTTC
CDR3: CASSLAGGFHNEQFF

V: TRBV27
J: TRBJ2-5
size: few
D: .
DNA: TGTGCCAGCAGTTTCGGGTTCGGGCAGCTGTCCGAGCAGTGCTTC
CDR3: CASSFGFGQLSEQCF

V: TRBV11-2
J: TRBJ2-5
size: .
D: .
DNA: TGTGCCAGCAACTTAGCTTATAGACGCGGGGAGACCCAGTACTTC
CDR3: CASNLAYRRGETQYF

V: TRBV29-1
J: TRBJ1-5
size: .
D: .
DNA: TGCAGCGTTATCGCATCGGGGCAGCCCCAGCATTTT
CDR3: CSVIASGQPQHF

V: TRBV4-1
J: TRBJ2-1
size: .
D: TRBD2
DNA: TGCGCCAGCAGCCAAGAGGCTAGCGGGAGGGTTGACTACGAGCAGTGCTTC
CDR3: CASSQEASGRVDYEQCF

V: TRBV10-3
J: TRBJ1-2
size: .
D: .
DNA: TGTGCCATCAGTGAATACCCTAACTATGGCTACACCTTC
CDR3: CAISEYPNYGYTF

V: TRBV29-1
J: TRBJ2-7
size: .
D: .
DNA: TGCAGCGTACGGGACCACTCCTACGAGCAGTACTTC
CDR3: CSVRDHSYEQYF

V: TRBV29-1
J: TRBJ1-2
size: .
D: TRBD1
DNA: TGCAGCGTTGGATCGACGGAGGGGGCTGGCTATGGCTACACCTTC
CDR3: CSVGSTEGAGYGYTF

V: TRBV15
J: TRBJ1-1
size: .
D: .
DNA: TGTGCCACCAGCAGACTGGATTCAGGGGCGGCTAACACTGAAGCTTTCTTT
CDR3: CATSRLDSGAANTEAFF

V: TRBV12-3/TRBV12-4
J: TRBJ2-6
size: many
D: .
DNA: TGTGCCAGCAGTTTAGGGTCGGGCTCTGGGGCCAACGTCCTGACTTTC
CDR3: CASSLGSGSGANVLTF

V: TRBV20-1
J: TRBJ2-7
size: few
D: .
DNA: TGCAGTGCTCTCGGGCTAGCGACTTACGAGCAGTACTTC
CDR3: CSALGLATYEQYF

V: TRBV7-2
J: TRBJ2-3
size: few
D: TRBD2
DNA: TGTGCCAGCAGCAGGCGGACTAGCGGGGGCTCCACAGATACGCAGTATTTT
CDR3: CASSRRTSGGSTDTQYF

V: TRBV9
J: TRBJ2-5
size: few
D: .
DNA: TGTGCCAGCAGCGTAGGGCCTCTTGGGACCCAGTACTTC
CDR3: CASSVGPLGTQYF

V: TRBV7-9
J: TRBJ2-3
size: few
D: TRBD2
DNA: TGTGCCAGCATCCTCGAGGGACTAGCGGGAGGACGGGCTAGCACAGATACGCAGTATTTT
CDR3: CASILEGLAGGRASTDTQYF

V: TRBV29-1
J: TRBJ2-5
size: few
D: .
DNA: TGCAGCGTTGAATTGGTGATGGTAGCCTCCGAAGAGACCCAGTACTTC
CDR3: CSVELVMVASEETQYF

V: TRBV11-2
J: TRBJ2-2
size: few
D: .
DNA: TGTGCCAGCAGCTTAGGCGGCGTACCACCGAACACCGGGGAGCTGTTTTTT
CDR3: CASSLGGVPPNTGELFF

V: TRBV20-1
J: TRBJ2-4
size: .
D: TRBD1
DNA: TGCAGTGCTCCCGGGACAGGGCCAAACATTCAGTACTTC
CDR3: CSAPGTGPNIQYF

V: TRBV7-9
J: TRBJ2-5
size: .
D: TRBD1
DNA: TGTGCCACGGACAGGGGTGAGACCCAGTACTTC
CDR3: CATDRGETQYF

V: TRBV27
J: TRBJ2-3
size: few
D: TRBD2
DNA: TGTGCCAGTCAGACTAGCGCCGTCACAGATACGCAGTATTTT
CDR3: CASQTSAVTDTQYF

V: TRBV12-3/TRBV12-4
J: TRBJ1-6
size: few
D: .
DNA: TGTGCCAGCAGTTTACCAGGGTACTCACCCCTCCACTTT
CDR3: CASSLPGYSPLHF

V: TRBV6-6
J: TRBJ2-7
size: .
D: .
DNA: TGTGCCAGCAGTTACTGGGTCCGGCGGACCTACGAGCAGTACTTC
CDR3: CASSYWVRRTYEQYF

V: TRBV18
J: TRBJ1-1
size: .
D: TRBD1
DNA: TGTGCCAGCTCACCTTTACGGACAGGGGCGAACACTGAAGCTTTCTTT
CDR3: CASSPLRTGANTEAFF

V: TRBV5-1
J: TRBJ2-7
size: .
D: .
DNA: TGCGCCAGCAGCTTGTTTCCCAGGGCGACCTACGAGCAGTACTTC
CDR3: CASSLFPRATYEQYF

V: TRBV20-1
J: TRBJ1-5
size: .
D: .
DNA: TGCAGTGCTAACCCTCACCTAGGGGGCAATCAGCCCCAGCATTTT
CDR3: CSANPHLGGNQPQHF

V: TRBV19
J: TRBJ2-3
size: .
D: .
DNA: TGTGCCAGTAGTCCCGGGACTCCTATCCTCACAGATACGCAGTATTTT
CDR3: CASSPGTPILTDTQYF

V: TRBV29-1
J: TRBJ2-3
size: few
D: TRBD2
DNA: TGCAGCGTCTCGACCCCGGGACTAGCGGGAGGGCCCCGGACAGATACGCAGTATTTT
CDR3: CSVSTPGLAGGPRTDTQYF

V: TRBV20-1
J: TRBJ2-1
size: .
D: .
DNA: TGCAGTGCTAAGACGCTGATATTAAACAATGAGCAGTTCTTC
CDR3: CSAKTLILNNEQFF

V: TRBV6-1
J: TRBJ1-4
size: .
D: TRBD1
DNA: TGTGCCAGCAGACAACAGGGGATTGCAACTAATGAAAAACTGTTTTTT
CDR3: CASRQQGIATNEKLFF

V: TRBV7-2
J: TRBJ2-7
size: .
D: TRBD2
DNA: TGTGCCAGCAGCTCCCGGACTAGCGGCCCCTACGAGCAGTACTTC
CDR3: CASSSRTSGPYEQYF

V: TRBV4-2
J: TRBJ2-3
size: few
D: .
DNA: TGTGCCAGCAGCCAAGTCCGCGGGACTAGCACAGATACGCAGTATTTT
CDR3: CASSQVRGTSTDTQYF

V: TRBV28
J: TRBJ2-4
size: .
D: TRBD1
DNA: TGTGCCAGCAGTTTCGGTCAGGGGGCAGCCAAAAGCATTCAGTACTTC
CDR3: CASSFGQGAAKSIQYF

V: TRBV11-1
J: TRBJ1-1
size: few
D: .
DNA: TGTGCCAGCAGCTTACCCGGGTTTAACACTGAAGCTTTCTTT
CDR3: CASSLPGFNTEAFF

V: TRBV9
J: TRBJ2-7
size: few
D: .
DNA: TGTGCCAGCAGCGTAGACCCAGGCTCCTACGAGCAGTACTTC
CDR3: CASSVDPGSYEQYF

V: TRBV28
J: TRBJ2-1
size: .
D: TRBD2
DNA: TGTGCCAGCAGTTCCGTAAAGACTAGCGGGAGACGTGAGCAGTTCTTC
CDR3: CASSSVKTSGRREQFF

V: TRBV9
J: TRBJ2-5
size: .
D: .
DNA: TGTGCCAGCAGCCCCCTAATGGCGGGAGGACCGACAGGGATGACCCAGTACTTC
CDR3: CASSPLMAGGPTGMTQYF